The clone carrying this T cell receptor (beta chain) was seen a few times. The authors used Ficoll-Paque density gradient centrifugation to separate PBMCs. The input was 10 ml of fresh peripheral blood. The data derive from a study of Graves' ophthalmopathy and Graves' hyperthyroidism. CDR3 length: 15 residues. Per the germline V gene, CDR1 is LGHNA and CDR2 is YSLEER. Losses at the gene ends were 0 bases for V and 7 bases for J; bases not matched to a gene: 8. The authors amplified TCR beta CDR3 regions, and they did so from RNA transcripts for repertoire sequencing. Second-round multiplex PCR followed a first-round RT-PCR using HTBI primers. In TCRdb, the multiplex PCR reads were re-called with MiXCR into one record per CDR3 protein. The sample includes 400,000 to 450,000 distinct CDR3 sequences, around 21% of them seen just once.

The TCR was taken from a woman aged 18-35 years with stable Graves' hyperthyroidism. Input material: peripheral blood. The V and J genes are TRBV4-3 and TRBJ2-5, with 7 bases fitting TRBD1. This chain's CDR3 is CASSQDLGQIGTQYF. The CDR3 DNA sequence: TGCGCCAGCAGCCAAGATTTGGGACAGATAGGGACCCAGTACTTC.